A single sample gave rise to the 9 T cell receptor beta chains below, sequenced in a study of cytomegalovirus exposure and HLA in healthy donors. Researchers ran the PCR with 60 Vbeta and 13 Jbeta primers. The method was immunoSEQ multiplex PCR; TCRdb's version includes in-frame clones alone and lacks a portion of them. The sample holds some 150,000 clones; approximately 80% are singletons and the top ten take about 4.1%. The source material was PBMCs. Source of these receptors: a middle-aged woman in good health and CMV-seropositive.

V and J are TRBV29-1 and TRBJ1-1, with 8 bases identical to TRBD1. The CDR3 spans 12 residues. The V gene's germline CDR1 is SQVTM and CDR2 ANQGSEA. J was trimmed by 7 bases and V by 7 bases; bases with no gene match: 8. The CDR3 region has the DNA TGCAGCGCCAGGACAGGGTTGGGTGAAGCTTTCTTT. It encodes CSARTGLGEAFF.

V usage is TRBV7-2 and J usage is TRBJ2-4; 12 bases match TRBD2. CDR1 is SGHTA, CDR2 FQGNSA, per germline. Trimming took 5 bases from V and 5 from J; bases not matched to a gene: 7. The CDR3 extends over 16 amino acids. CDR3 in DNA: TGTGCCAGCAGCCGTTCTAGCGGGGGGGCCGAAAACATTCAGTACTTC. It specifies CASSRSSGGAENIQYF.

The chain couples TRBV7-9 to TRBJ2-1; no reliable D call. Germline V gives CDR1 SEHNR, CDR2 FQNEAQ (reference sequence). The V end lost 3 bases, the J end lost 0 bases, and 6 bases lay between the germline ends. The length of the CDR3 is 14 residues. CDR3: CASSFSSSYNEQFF. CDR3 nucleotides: TGTGCCAGCAGCTTCTCGAGCTCCTACAATGAGCAGTTCTTC.

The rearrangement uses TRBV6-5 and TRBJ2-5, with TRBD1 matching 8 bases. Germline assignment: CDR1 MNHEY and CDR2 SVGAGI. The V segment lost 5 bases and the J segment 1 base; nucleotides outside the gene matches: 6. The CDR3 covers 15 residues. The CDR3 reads CASSGLTGVQETQYF. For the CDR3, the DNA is TGTGCCAGCAGTGGGCTGACAGGGGTCCAAGAGACCCAGTACTTC.

CDR3 DNA sequence: TGCGCCAGCAGCCCTCCTGGGCCCTCAGATACGCAGTATTTT. This translates into CASSPPGPSDTQYF. The chain links TRBV4-1 to TRBJ2-3, with no clear D. The germline V and J ends were trimmed by 4 bases and 4 bases, with 12 bases remaining between them. This CDR3 spans 14 amino acids. Per germline, CDR1 MGHRA and CDR2 YSYEKL.

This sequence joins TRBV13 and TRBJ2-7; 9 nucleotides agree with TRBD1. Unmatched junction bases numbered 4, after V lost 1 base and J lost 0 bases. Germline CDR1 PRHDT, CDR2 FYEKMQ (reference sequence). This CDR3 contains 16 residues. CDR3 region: CASSLAGQGSSYEQYF. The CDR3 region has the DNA TGTGCCAGCAGCTTAGCGGGACAGGGTTCCTCCTACGAGCAGTACTTC.

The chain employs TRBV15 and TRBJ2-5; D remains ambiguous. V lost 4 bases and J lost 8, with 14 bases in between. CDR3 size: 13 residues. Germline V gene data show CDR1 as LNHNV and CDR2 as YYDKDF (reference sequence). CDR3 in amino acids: CATSTINRPTQYF. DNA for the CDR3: TGTGCCACCAGCACTATAAACAGACCAACCCAGTACTTC.

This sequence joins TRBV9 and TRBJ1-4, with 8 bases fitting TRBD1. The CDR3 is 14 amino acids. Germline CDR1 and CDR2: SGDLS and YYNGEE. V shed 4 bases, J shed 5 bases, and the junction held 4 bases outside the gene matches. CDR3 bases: TGTGCCAGCAGCCCCAGACAGGGGAATGAAAAACTGTTTTTT. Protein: CASSPRQGNEKLFF.

CDR3 nucleotide sequence: TGTGCCTGGAGTGGCGGGAGTGCCGATGAGCAGTTCTTC. As protein: CAWSGGSADEQFF. This chain joins TRBV30 and TRBJ2-1, with 7 bases lining up with TRBD2. J lost 8 bases, V lost 1 base, and 5 bases had no gene match. Germline-derived CDR1 and CDR2 are GTSNPN and SVGIG (reference sequence). This CDR3 has 13 amino acids. Variable domain in full (rest from reference TRBV30 and TRBJ2-1): SQTIHQWPATLVQPVGSPLSLECTVEGTSNPNLYWYRQAAGRGLQLLFYSVGIGQISSEVPQNLSASRPQDRQFILSSKKLLLSDSGFYLCAWSGGSADEQFFGPGTRLTVL.